A selection of T cell receptor beta chains follows, all from one sample in a study of response to subunit inactivated influenza vaccine. TCRdb re-analysed the RT-PCR reads in MiXCR, keeping a single row per CDR3 protein. Among a few hundred thousand distinct CDR3 sequences listed, roughly 10% were seen once. Another study also made use of these data, one on T cells expressing NK-cell markers.

This specimen was PBMCs from blood, taken on the day of vaccination. The receptors originated from a man aged 50 or older who received an inactivated influenza vaccine. CDR3s include the opening cysteine and the closing phenylalanine or tryptophan. A D gene is named only where the DNA matches it firmly. Some rows have no size entry. The others give once, few or many, or a class for an expanded clone.

D,J,size,V,CDR3,DNA
TRBD1,TRBJ1-1,-,TRBV20-1,CSATGGRQGNTEAFF,TGCAGTGCAACAGGGGGCCGGCAGGGGAACACTGAAGCTTTCTTT
TRBD2,TRBJ2-7,many,TRBV28,CASSLAGESPYEQYF,TGTGCCAGCAGTTTAGCGGGAGAGTCCCCCTACGAGCAGTACTTC
TRBD1,TRBJ2-7,-,TRBV3-1,CASSQATGTGNEQYF,TGTGCCAGCAGCCAAGCTACGGGGACAGGGAACGAGCAGTACTTC
-,TRBJ1-1,-,TRBV12-3/TRBV12-4,CASSGTSEAFF,TGTGCCAGCAGTGGGACATCAGAAGCTTTCTTT
TRBD1,TRBJ2-1,-,TRBV7-9,CASSTRPGQGTLDEQFF,TGTGCCAGCAGCACACGACCGGGACAGGGTACCTTGGATGAGCAGTTCTTC
TRBD1,TRBJ2-7,few,TRBV3-1,CASSQYGTGVFYEQYF,TGTGCCAGCAGCCAGTATGGGACAGGGGTTTTCTACGAGCAGTACTTC
TRBD1,TRBJ2-6,few,TRBV5-1,CASSLQGTPGGANVLTF,TGCGCCAGCAGCTTACAGGGGACCCCTGGGGGGGCCAACGTCCTGACTTTC
-,TRBJ2-2,-,TRBV20-1,CSARLPGKGAGELFF,TGCAGTGCTAGATTGCCCGGGAAAGGCGCCGGGGAGCTGTTTTTT
TRBD2,TRBJ2-7,-,TRBV7-9,CASATSGAPLEQYF,TGTGCCAGCGCCACTAGCGGAGCCCCGTTAGAGCAGTACTTC
-,TRBJ2-3,-,TRBV20-1,CSAVDQWSTDTQYF,TGCAGTGCAGTGGACCAATGGAGCACAGATACGCAGTATTTT
-,TRBJ2-1,few,TRBV20-1,CSARDRLGSYNEQFF,TGCAGTGCTAGAGATAGACTGGGCTCCTACAATGAGCAGTTCTTC
TRBD2,TRBJ2-1,few,TRBV7-9,CASSSPGGGSSYNEQFF,TGTGCCAGCAGCTCCCCGGGCGGGGGGAGCTCCTACAATGAGCAGTTCTTC